This TCR beta chain was identified during a study of T cells in Graves' hyperthyroidism and ophthalmopathy. TCR beta CDR3 regions were amplified from RNA transcripts. Researchers ran a first-round RT-PCR on the TCR CDR3 using the HTBI primer set. A single record per CDR3 protein comes from TCRdb applying MiXCR to the multiplex PCR reads. The repertoire includes about 660,000 distinct CDR3 sequences, 45% of them detected once, and roughly 7.2% sits in the top ten. The CDR3 is made up of 13 amino acids. J was trimmed by 8 bases and V by 1 base; bases with no gene match: 4. The V gene's germline CDR1 is SEHNR and CDR2 FQNEAQ (reference sequence). This clonotype was counted at least ten times. The target antigen is unknown. Points from the study as a whole: Ophthalmopathy was model-predicted a median roughly six months pre-onset. Most clonotypes expanded in the thyroid (above 0.001) were also present in blood. Ophthalmopathy and stable hyperthyroidism were told apart by a 13 V-J model.

Used for diagnoses were clinical symptoms, serum thyroxine and TRAb, thyroid ultrasound and orbital computed tomography. Sequencing input: peripheral blood or thyroid tissue (not recorded which). This TCR derives from an adult man with Graves' disease, either hyperthyroidism or ophthalmopathy (not recorded which). The genes are TRBV7-9 and TRBJ2-7; 8 nucleotides agree with TRBD1. CDR3 nucleotides: TGTGCCAGCAGCTTAGTAACAGGGGGGAAGCAGTACTTC. Translating it yields CASSLVTGGKQYF.